This T cell receptor (beta chain) appears in the sequencing data of a study of graft-versus-host responses after intestinal transplantation. Study-level information: Multivisceral, liver-intestinal, or isolated intestinal transplants were performed in recipients. Each recipient received anti-thymocyte globulin induction, then tacrolimus and steroids for 2 to 4 years.

Repertoires were generated with immunoSEQ multiplex PCR, while TCRdb's copy carries only in-frame clones and drops some. This sample has approximately 86,000 clones, with roughly 91% found just once. Concerning this clone itself: What it binds is unknown.

General study results and limits: GvH clone levels peaked in circulation, and this peak was associated with early post-transplant HvG declines.

The starting material was unstimulated CD4+ T cells sorted from spleen or lymph node cells, obtained before intestinal transplant. The source is a human donor who received an intestinal transplant.

In DNA, the CDR3 is TGTGCCAGCAGCTTGGAGGGACGGACAGCCGGGGAGCTGTTTTTT. Translated: CASSLEGRTAGELFF. This chain links TRBV5-4 with TRBJ2-2, with a tentative D call TRBD1 (6 bases). The CDR3 length is 15 residues. Germline V gene data show CDR1 as SGHNT and CDR2 as YYREEE (reference sequence). V dropped 0 bases and J dropped 6 bases, with 12 bases sitting between them.